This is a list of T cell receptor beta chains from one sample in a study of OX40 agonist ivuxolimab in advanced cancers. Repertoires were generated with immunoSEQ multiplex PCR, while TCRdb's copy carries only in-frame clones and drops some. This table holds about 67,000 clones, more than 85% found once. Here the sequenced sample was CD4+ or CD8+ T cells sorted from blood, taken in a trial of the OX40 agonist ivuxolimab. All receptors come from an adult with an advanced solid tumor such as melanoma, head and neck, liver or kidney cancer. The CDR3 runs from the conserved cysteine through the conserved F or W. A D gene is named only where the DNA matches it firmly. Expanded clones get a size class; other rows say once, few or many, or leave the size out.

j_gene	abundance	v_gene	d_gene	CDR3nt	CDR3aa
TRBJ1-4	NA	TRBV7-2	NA	TGTGCCAGCAGCTTAGAATCCGTCAACAGATTTAATGAAAAACTGTTTTTT	CASSLESVNRFNEKLFF
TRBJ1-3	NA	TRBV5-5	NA	TGTGCCAGCAGCTTGGTTAGCGGCAGCCCCTCTGGAAACACCATATATTTT	CASSLVSGSPSGNTIYF
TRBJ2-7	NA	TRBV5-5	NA	TGTGCCAGCAGCTACCTGTACGAGCAGTACTTC	CASSYLYEQYF
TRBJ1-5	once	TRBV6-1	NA	TGTGCCAGCAGTGTGGATCCCCGGTCCCCTACTAGCAATCAGCCCCAGCATTTT	CASSVDPRSPTSNQPQHF
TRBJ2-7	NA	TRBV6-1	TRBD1	TGTGCCAGCAGTCAGGGGGCGGACAGGGGCCACGAGCAGTACTTC	CASSQGADRGHEQYF
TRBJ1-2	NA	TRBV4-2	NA	TGTGCCAGCAGCCAGCCCACAGGGAGTAACTATGGCTACACCTTC	CASSQPTGSNYGYTF
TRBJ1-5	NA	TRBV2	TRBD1	TGTGCCAGCATGAAGGGGAGACAGGGCGGGGAGCCCCAGCATTTT	CASMKGRQGGEPQHF
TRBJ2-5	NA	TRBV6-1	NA	TGTGCCAGCATCGCCCAGGGGCAAGAGACCCAGTACTTC	CASIAQGQETQYF
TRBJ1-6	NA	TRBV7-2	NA	TGTGCCAGCAGCTTAGCGTTGGCAGCTGATTCACCCCTCCACTTT	CASSLALAADSPLHF
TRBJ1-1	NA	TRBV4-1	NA	TGCGCCAGCAAGAGTATAGGGAACACTGAAGCTTTCTTT	CASKSIGNTEAFF
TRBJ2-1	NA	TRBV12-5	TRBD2	TGTGCTAGTGGTTTGGTCGGGACTAGCGAGAACAATGAGCAGTTCTTC	CASGLVGTSENNEQFF
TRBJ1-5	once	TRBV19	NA	TGTGCCAGTAGTATAGGTCGGGGGGGCCAGCCCCAGCATTTT	CASSIGRGGQPQHF
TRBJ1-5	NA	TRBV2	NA	TGTGCCAGCAGAGGACAGTATAGCAATCAGCCCCAGCATTTT	CASRGQYSNQPQHF
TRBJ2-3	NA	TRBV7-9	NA	TGTGCCAGCAGCCCCATACAGGGACCCACAGATACGCAGTATTTT	CASSPIQGPTDTQYF
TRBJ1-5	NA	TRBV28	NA	TGTGCCAGCAGTAAAGGGGGGCTTAGCAATCAGCCCCAGCATTTT	CASSKGGLSNQPQHF
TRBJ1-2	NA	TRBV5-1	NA	TGCGCCAGCAGCCCGGAGGGGCGCGGAGGCTACACCTTC	CASSPEGRGGYTF
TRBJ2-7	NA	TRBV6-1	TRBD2	TGTGCCAGCAGTGAAAGGGGAGCGGGGGGGCCTCTCGAGCAGTACTTC	CASSERGAGGPLEQYF
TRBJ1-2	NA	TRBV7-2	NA	TGTGCCAGCAGCTTAGCGGGGGGCTATGGCTACACCTTC	CASSLAGGYGYTF
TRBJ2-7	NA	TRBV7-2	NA	TGTGCCAGCAGCTTAGGTTTCTACGAGCAGTACTTC	CASSLGFYEQYF
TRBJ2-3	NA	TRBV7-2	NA	TGTGCCAGCAGCCTCTCCGGGATCTCGGACGATACGCAGTATTTT	CASSLSGISDDTQYF
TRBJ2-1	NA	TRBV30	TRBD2	TGTGCCTGGAGTGGACTAGCGGGGTACAATGAGCAGTTCTTC	CAWSGLAGYNEQFF
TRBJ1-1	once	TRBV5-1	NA	TGCGCCAGCAGCAGGACAGTGAACACTGAAGCTTTCTTT	CASSRTVNTEAFF
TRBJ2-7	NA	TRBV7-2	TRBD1	TGTGCCAGCAGCTTAGTGGGGGACAGCCCCTACGAGCAGTACTTC	CASSLVGDSPYEQYF
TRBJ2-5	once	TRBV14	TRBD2	TGTGCCAGCAGCGAACTAGCGGGAGGGTCGGAGACCCAGTACTTC	CASSELAGGSETQYF
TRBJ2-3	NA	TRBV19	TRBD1	TGTGCCAGTAGGGACAGGGGAGGCACAGATACGCAGTATTTT	CASRDRGGTDTQYF